This is a list of T cell receptor beta chains from one sample in a study of blood T cell repertoires in COVID-19. Libraries were prepared by immunoSEQ multiplex PCR; TCRdb keeps only in-frame clonotypes and omits some of them. The sample has 130,000 to 150,000 clones, 80% to 85% seen once. What was sequenced was PBMCs or T cells enriched from blood (not recorded which). The receptors derive from a woman between 50 and 59 years old who had been exposed to COVID-19. The CDR3 runs from the conserved cysteine through the conserved F or W. D genes are given only for firm matches. Not every row has a clone size; where given, it reads once, few, many or a size class.

DNA | CDR3 | D | V | size | J
TGTGCCAGCAGCCAAGGGGCCAACGTCCTGACTTTC | CASSQGANVLTF | - | TRBV9 | - | TRBJ2-6
TGTGCCAGCAGCTCCGACAGTGAGACGAGGACCGGGGAGCTGTTTTTT | CASSSDSETRTGELFF | - | TRBV13 | - | TRBJ2-2
TGCGCCAGCAGCTTGGACAGGGCCTTAAACACTGAAGCTTTCTTT | CASSLDRALNTEAFF | - | TRBV5-1 | - | TRBJ1-1
TGTGCCAGCACCCCCGCCGGGGGGGGACAGAAAGCTTTCTTT | CASTPAGGGQKAFF | TRBD1 | TRBV7-2 | - | TRBJ1-1
TGTGCCAGCAGCCAAAAACTAGGCGAGCAGTACTTC | CASSQKLGEQYF | - | TRBV3-1/TRBV3-2 | - | TRBJ2-7
TGTACCCTCGGGTCAGGGCCCCTTGACAATGAGCAGTTCTTC | CTLGSGPLDNEQFF | - | TRBV30 | few | TRBJ2-1
TGCGCCAGCAGCTTGGGTTCAGGGGTCAATGAAAAACTGTTTTTT | CASSLGSGVNEKLFF | - | TRBV5-1 | - | TRBJ1-4
TGTGCATTCACGTCGGGACAGGGGGCAGTGCCCCAGCATTTT | CAFTSGQGAVPQHF | TRBD1 | TRBV30 | few | TRBJ1-5
TGCAGCGTTGAAGGCCTAGGGGGCGTCGCCTACGAGCAGTACTTC | CSVEGLGGVAYEQYF | TRBD1 | TRBV29-1 | - | TRBJ2-7
TGTGCCAGTAGTATAGCCGGACAGGGCCTAGGAGCTTTCTTT | CASSIAGQGLGAFF | TRBD1 | TRBV19 | - | TRBJ1-1
TGTGCCAGCTCACCAAATGTCGGCGGGACGAACTCCTACGAGCAGTACTTC | CASSPNVGGTNSYEQYF | - | TRBV18 | - | TRBJ2-7
TGTGCCAGCAGTGCGGTCCTTTCCCCCTTTAACTATGGCTACACCTTC | CASSAVLSPFNYGYTF | - | TRBV6-1 | - | TRBJ1-2
TGTGCCATCAGTGAACGACGGGTCGGCGAAAAACTGTTTTTT | CAISERRVGEKLFF | - | TRBV10-3 | - | TRBJ1-4
TGTGCCAGCAGCCAAGTATTCCGTGGGGCTACTAATGAGCAGTTCTTC | CASSQVFRGATNEQFF | - | TRBV14 | - | TRBJ2-1
TGTGCCAGCAAAGCGGCGCAAAACACCGGGGAGCTGTTTTTT | CASKAAQNTGELFF | - | TRBV7-6 | - | TRBJ2-2
TGTGCCAGCAGTTTAGGGATACAGGGAGAGACCCAGTACTTC | CASSLGIQGETQYF | - | TRBV28 | - | TRBJ2-5
TGTGCCAGCAGCTTATTAGCGGCTAACTATGGCTACACCTTC | CASSLLAANYGYTF | - | TRBV7-2 | few | TRBJ1-2
TGTGCCAGCAGGGTACAGGGCCGGAACTATGGCTACACCTTC | CASRVQGRNYGYTF | - | TRBV6-6 | - | TRBJ1-2